These T cell receptor beta chains were read from a single sample in a study of cytomegalovirus exposure and HLA in healthy donors. The assay was immunoSEQ multiplex PCR, and TCRdb's table has in-frame clones only and misses some. The sample consists of 160,000 or so clones, 82% of them appearing once. The sample consisted of PBMCs. The receptor source for this set is a woman aged 45-65 years in good health and CMV-seropositive. CDR3s include the opening cysteine and the closing phenylalanine or tryptophan. Fields, in order: CDR3 DNA, CDR3 protein, V gene, J gene, clone size, D gene. The D gene is left open where the match is weak. The listing skips clone size in some rows; elsewhere it reads once, few, many or a size class.

cdr3_nt: TGCGCCAGCAGCCCGACAGGGGGCGAAGGCAATGAGCAGTTCTTC; cdr3_aa: CASSPTGGEGNEQFF; v_call: TRBV4-3; j_call: TRBJ2-1; clone_size: -; d_call: TRBD1
cdr3_nt: TGTGCCAGCAGCTTGGTGGACAGGGGTAAGCAGTTCTTC; cdr3_aa: CASSLVDRGKQFF; v_call: TRBV5-6; j_call: TRBJ2-1; clone_size: -; d_call: TRBD1
cdr3_nt: TGTGCCAGCTCACCCTATTCGACAGGGAAGAATGAGCAGTTCTTC; cdr3_aa: CASSPYSTGKNEQFF; v_call: TRBV18; j_call: TRBJ2-1; clone_size: -; d_call: TRBD1
cdr3_nt: TGTGCCAGCAGCGTAGGCACAGGGGTCTACGAGCAGTACTTC; cdr3_aa: CASSVGTGVYEQYF; v_call: TRBV9; j_call: TRBJ2-7; clone_size: -; d_call: TRBD1
cdr3_nt: TGTGCCAGCAGCTTAGCGGGGGGGAGTTCCTATGGCTACACCTTC; cdr3_aa: CASSLAGGSSYGYTF; v_call: TRBV7-9; j_call: TRBJ1-2; clone_size: -; d_call: -
cdr3_nt: TGTGCCAGCAGTACCCCAGGGGGGCCCGGCTATGGCTACACCTTC; cdr3_aa: CASSTPGGPGYGYTF; v_call: TRBV6-5; j_call: TRBJ1-2; clone_size: -; d_call: TRBD1
cdr3_nt: TGCGCCAGCAGCCAAGATCAGAAAAAGAGCACAGATACGCAGTATTTT; cdr3_aa: CASSQDQKKSTDTQYF; v_call: TRBV4-3; j_call: TRBJ2-3; clone_size: -; d_call: -
cdr3_nt: TGTGCCTGGAGTGTACGGGGAGGGGGGGCCTACGAGCAGTACTTC; cdr3_aa: CAWSVRGGGAYEQYF; v_call: TRBV30; j_call: TRBJ2-7; clone_size: -; d_call: -
cdr3_nt: TGTGCCAGCAGGCTCACCGGGACAGGCGGCCAGCCCCAGCATTTT; cdr3_aa: CASRLTGTGGQPQHF; v_call: TRBV27; j_call: TRBJ1-5; clone_size: -; d_call: TRBD1
cdr3_nt: TGTGCCAGCAGTGGGACAGGGTCTGGTAAGCAGTACTTC; cdr3_aa: CASSGTGSGKQYF; v_call: TRBV6-5; j_call: TRBJ2-5; clone_size: -; d_call: TRBD1
cdr3_nt: TGTGCCAGCGGGAGGGGAGCTGTCGGAAACACCATATATTTT; cdr3_aa: CASGRGAVGNTIYF; v_call: TRBV6-5; j_call: TRBJ1-3; clone_size: few; d_call: -
cdr3_nt: TGTGCCTGGAGTGCAGGTAGTCAGAGGGTAAAGTCACCCCTCCACTTT; cdr3_aa: CAWSAGSQRVKSPLHF; v_call: TRBV30; j_call: TRBJ1-6; clone_size: -; d_call: -
cdr3_nt: TGTGCCAGCAGTGCCGGGACTGCGAACACCGGGGAGCTGTTTTTT; cdr3_aa: CASSAGTANTGELFF; v_call: TRBV9; j_call: TRBJ2-2; clone_size: -; d_call: -
cdr3_nt: TGCGCCAGCAGCTTGGGGGGGACAGGGAGGAACTATGGCTACACCTTC; cdr3_aa: CASSLGGTGRNYGYTF; v_call: TRBV5-1; j_call: TRBJ1-2; clone_size: -; d_call: TRBD1
cdr3_nt: TGCAGCGTTAGGGGGGGGAACACCGGGGAGCTGTTTTTT; cdr3_aa: CSVRGGNTGELFF; v_call: TRBV29-1; j_call: TRBJ2-2; clone_size: -; d_call: -
cdr3_nt: TGTGCCAGCGGCCCGGGTAGCACAGATACGCAGTATTTT; cdr3_aa: CASGPGSTDTQYF; v_call: TRBV6-6; j_call: TRBJ2-3; clone_size: -; d_call: -
cdr3_nt: TGTGCCAGCAGCCCCTGGCAGGGCCGGGCGTATGGCTACACCTTC; cdr3_aa: CASSPWQGRAYGYTF; v_call: TRBV5-4; j_call: TRBJ1-2; clone_size: -; d_call: -
cdr3_nt: TGTGCCAGCAGCTCCCGGGACACCTTCACTGAAGCTTTCTTT; cdr3_aa: CASSSRDTFTEAFF; v_call: TRBV7-9; j_call: TRBJ1-1; clone_size: -; d_call: -
cdr3_nt: TGCGCCAGCAGTTTCAGGGGGCTGAGCTCTGGGGCCAACGTCCTGACTTTC; cdr3_aa: CASSFRGLSSGANVLTF; v_call: TRBV5-1; j_call: TRBJ2-6; clone_size: -; d_call: TRBD1
cdr3_nt: TGCGCCAGCAGCCAAGAGGCAGGGATAAACAATGAGCAGTTCTTC; cdr3_aa: CASSQEAGINNEQFF; v_call: TRBV4-1; j_call: TRBJ2-1; clone_size: -; d_call: -
cdr3_nt: TGCGCCAGCAGTGAGTCGAGGGCAAGCTCCTACGAGCAGTACTTC; cdr3_aa: CASSESRASSYEQYF; v_call: TRBV10-1; j_call: TRBJ2-7; clone_size: -; d_call: -
cdr3_nt: TGTGCCAGCAGCTTAACCCGGGTGCGGAGCACTGAAGCTTTCTTT; cdr3_aa: CASSLTRVRSTEAFF; v_call: TRBV7-2; j_call: TRBJ1-1; clone_size: -; d_call: -
cdr3_nt: TGTGCCAGCAGTGGGGCCAGGGCTGGTAATTCACCCCTCCACTTT; cdr3_aa: CASSGARAGNSPLHF; v_call: TRBV6-1; j_call: TRBJ1-6; clone_size: -; d_call: -
cdr3_nt: TGTGCCAGCAGCACGGACAGGGGAGGGGATGAAAAACTGTTTTTT; cdr3_aa: CASSTDRGGDEKLFF; v_call: TRBV2; j_call: TRBJ1-4; clone_size: -; d_call: TRBD1
cdr3_nt: TGTGCCAGCAGTTACTTCTCAGGGGGGCTCTACGAGCAGTACTTC; cdr3_aa: CASSYFSGGLYEQYF; v_call: TRBV6-5; j_call: TRBJ2-7; clone_size: -; d_call: -
cdr3_nt: TGCAGTGCCACAGGGGACGGAGGCTACACCTTC; cdr3_aa: CSATGDGGYTF; v_call: TRBV20-1; j_call: TRBJ1-2; clone_size: -; d_call: TRBD1
cdr3_nt: TGTGCCTGGAGCGTGGGGATTTCGGGGAACTATGGCTACACCTTC; cdr3_aa: CAWSVGISGNYGYTF; v_call: TRBV30; j_call: TRBJ1-2; clone_size: -; d_call: -
cdr3_nt: TGTGCCAGCAGTTTAGGGAGTTTTTACCGGCGTGAAAAACTGTTTTTT; cdr3_aa: CASSLGSFYRREKLFF; v_call: TRBV28; j_call: TRBJ1-4; clone_size: few; d_call: -
cdr3_nt: TGCGCCAGCAGCTTCGAGGAGGGCCTCACAGATACGCAGTATTTT; cdr3_aa: CASSFEEGLTDTQYF; v_call: TRBV5-1; j_call: TRBJ2-3; clone_size: once; d_call: -
cdr3_nt: TGTGCCAGCAGCGTCGGGACAGGGGGGAACACTGAAGCTTTCTTT; cdr3_aa: CASSVGTGGNTEAFF; v_call: TRBV9; j_call: TRBJ1-1; clone_size: -; d_call: TRBD1
cdr3_nt: TGTGCCAGTAGTATTCTCGACAGGGTCAGTGAAAAACTGTTTTTT; cdr3_aa: CASSILDRVSEKLFF; v_call: TRBV19; j_call: TRBJ1-4; clone_size: -; d_call: TRBD1
cdr3_nt: TGTGCCAGCAGCGGGGGCCGGGGACGGGGGGCCAACACCGGGGAGCTGTTTTTT; cdr3_aa: CASSGGRGRGANTGELFF; v_call: TRBV5-6; j_call: TRBJ2-2; clone_size: -; d_call: -
cdr3_nt: TGTGCCAGCAGTCTCGCCGGGGAGCAGTTCTTC; cdr3_aa: CASSLAGEQFF; v_call: TRBV7-9; j_call: TRBJ2-1; clone_size: -; d_call: -
cdr3_nt: TGTGCCACCAGCAGAGAACAGGGAACTGGGTCACCCCTCCACTTT; cdr3_aa: CATSREQGTGSPLHF; v_call: TRBV15; j_call: TRBJ1-6; clone_size: -; d_call: -
cdr3_nt: TGTGCCAGCAGCTTGGGAGGTCTCGAGACCCAGTACTTC; cdr3_aa: CASSLGGLETQYF; v_call: TRBV5-6; j_call: TRBJ2-5; clone_size: once; d_call: -
cdr3_nt: TGTGCCAGCAGTTCTATCCCCGGGGAGACCCAGTACTTC; cdr3_aa: CASSSIPGETQYF; v_call: TRBV27; j_call: TRBJ2-5; clone_size: -; d_call: -
cdr3_nt: TGCGCCAGCAGACCAGCCGGGACTAGCGGCGAGCAGTTCTTC; cdr3_aa: CASRPAGTSGEQFF; v_call: TRBV5-1; j_call: TRBJ2-1; clone_size: -; d_call: TRBD2
cdr3_nt: TGTGCCAGCAGCTTGTCTAGCCGCTACAATGAGCAGTTCTTC; cdr3_aa: CASSLSSRYNEQFF; v_call: TRBV5-8; j_call: TRBJ2-1; clone_size: -; d_call: -